A single sample gave rise to the 20 T cell receptor beta chains below, sequenced in a study of tumor-infiltrating lymphocytes in primary liver carcinoma. Without any cell sorting, about 19-30 mg of bulk tissue yielded co-extracted RNA and DNA. TCR beta cDNA came from about 500 ng total RNA, primed with a constant-region primer. Each TCR beta library was derived from three nested multiplex PCR rounds that employed slightly modified ARM-PCR. The study ran its first two PCR rounds for approximately 10 cycles each, using TRBV1-TRBV30 forward primers and a C-beta reverse primer. One entry per CDR3 protein results from TCRdb running MiXCR on the multiplex PCR reads. This sample has over 100,000 distinct CDR3 sequences, with 65% to 75% found just once. Sequences were obtained from tumor-adjacent normal liver tissue. The receptor source for this set is a woman aged 60-70 years with primary liver carcinoma and hepatitis B virus infection.

Concerning this clonotype: Given a much more abundant clone one base away, this may be a read error. This chain connects TRBV6-1 to TRBJ2-1; 10 bases are shared with TRBD2. CDR3 length: 15 residues. CDR1 and CDR2 (germline): MNHNS, SASEGT. Losses at the gene ends were 5 bases for V and 6 bases for J; bases not matched to a gene: 7. The CDR3 nucleotides are TGTGCCAGCAGTCGGACTAGCGGTACTTCCAATGAGCAGTTCTTC. Its translation is CASSRTSGTSNEQFF.

As regards this clonotype: At one boundary the junction diverges from the germline segment, which might be a read error. This rearrangement joins TRBV5-4 to TRBJ2-5; tentatively, D is TRBD2 (6 bases). CDR3 length: 16 amino acids. Germline CDR1 and CDR2: SGHNT and YYREEE (reference sequence). CDR3 sequence reads: CASSLAGSDYQETQHF. The CDR3 nucleotides are TGTGCTAGCAGCTTGGCCGGGTCGGACTACCAAGAGACCCAGCACTTC.

Points on this clonotype: The final CDR3 position lacks the conserved phenylalanine or tryptophan, pointing to a likely read error. V is TRBV7-9 and J is TRBJ2-6, with TRBD2 identical over 10 bases. The CDR3 consists of 19 residues. V shed 4 bases and J 1 base; nucleotides not matched to a gene: 10. The germline gives CDR1 SEHNR, CDR2 FQNEAQ (reference sequence). Here the CDR3 reads CASSSWTSGTLSGANVLTL. The CDR3 DNA sequence: TGTGCCAGCAGCTCCTGGACTAGCGGTACGTTATCTGGGGCCAACGTCCTGACTCTC.

To note about this clonotype: Here the CDR3 omits its conserved ending phenylalanine or tryptophan, so a read error is the likely source. This chain links TRBV11-2 with TRBJ2-1; D perhaps matches TRBD1 (6 bases). Germline lookup yields CDR1 SGHAT and CDR2 FQNNGV. CDR3 length: 17 residues. The CDR3 DNA follows: TGTGCCAGCAGCTTAAATCAACAGGGTATAGTCTACATTGAGCAGTTCATC. Its protein is CASSLNQQGIVYIEQFI.

V gene TRBV5-1 combines with J gene TRBJ1-2, with D hard to call. Germline CDR1 SGHRS, CDR2 YFSETQ. The CDR3 totals 12 residues. Trimming cost V 2 bases and J 10 bases, with 12 bases left between them. The chain's CDR3 is CASSFEGDDYTF. Here the CDR3 DNA reads TGCGCCAGCAGCTTCGAGGGCGATGACTACACCTTC.

As for this clonotype: This may arise from a read error, as a much more abundant clone is one base away. The chain links TRBV11-2 to TRBJ2-5, with D perhaps being TRBD1 or TRBD2 (5 bases each). The CDR3 length is 13 residues. Germline CDR1 reads SGHAT; CDR2 reads FQNNGV. CDR3 residues: CASSAGLGETHYF. CDR3 bases: TGTGCCAGCAGCGCAGGGTTGGGGGAGACCCACTACTTC.

With regard to this clonotype: As the CDR3 is not closed by the conserved phenylalanine or tryptophan, this likely results from a read error. The genes are TRBV28 and TRBJ1-1, with D perhaps TRBD1 (5 bases). Trimming pared 4 bases from V and 11 bases from J, leaving 11 bases between. There are 11 residues in the CDR3. Germline V gives CDR1 MDHEN, CDR2 SYDVKM. Here the CDR3 reads CASSYQGRAFL. In DNA form, the CDR3 reads TGTGCCAGCAGTTACCAGGGAAGGGCTTTCTTA.

As regards this clonotype: Given a much more abundant clone one base away, this may be a read error. The J gene is TRBJ2-2, the V gene TRBV5-6, with TRBD1 as a possible D gene (6 bases). The germline gives CDR1 SGHDT, CDR2 YYEEEE. CDR3 size: 16 residues. CDR3 coding DNA: TGTGCCAGCAGCCGTGGGGGCATAACGAACACCGAGGAGCTGTTTTTT. This codes for CASSRGGITNTEELFF.

Notes on this clonotype: This may be a read error, as it is one base from a much larger clone. V usage is TRBV7-9 and J usage is TRBJ1-5, with 7 positions matching TRBD1. The germline CDR1 and CDR2 sequences are SEHNR and FQNEAQ (reference sequence). The junction had 5 bases not matched to a gene; V was cut back by 4 bases and J by 5 bases. The CDR3 runs 14 residues. The CDR3 DNA reads TGTGCCAGCAGCTCAGATACAGGGGATCAGCCCCAGCATTTT. As protein: CASSSDTGDQPQHF.

This clonotype was counted at least ten times. This rearrangement joins TRBV11-3 to TRBJ2-4; 8 nucleotides agree with TRBD2. Germline CDR1 reads SGHNT; CDR2 reads YENEEA. CDR3 length: 12 residues. The junction had 4 bases not matched to a gene; V was cut back by 0 bases and J by 15 bases. The CDR3 loop reads CASSLDGRAPYF. CDR3 nucleotide sequence: TGTGCCAGCAGCTTAGACGGGAGGGCCCCGTACTTC.

This clonotype appeared many times. This sequence joins TRBV19 and TRBJ2-7; tentative D call: TRBD2 (6 bases). The CDR3 sequence is 15 residues long. Germline V gene sequence: CDR1 LNHDA, CDR2 SQIVND (reference sequence). V was trimmed by 5 bases and J by 2 bases, leaving 16 bases between them. In DNA form, the CDR3 reads TGTGCCAGTAGTGCGGGGACCGACGGGACCTACGAGCAGTACTTC. The encoded protein is CASSAGTDGTYEQYF.

This clonotype ranks as medium-sized. This chain links TRBV4-1 with TRBJ2-7; the D is unclear. Trimming took 10 bases from V and 4 from J, leaving 8 bases between them. Germline values: CDR1 MGHRA, CDR2 YSYEKL. CDR3 length: 10 residues. This chain's CDR3 is CATGDYEQYF. CDR3 nucleotide sequence: TGCGCCACTGGGGATTACGAGCAGTACTTC.

With respect to this clonotype: Germline and junction disagree at one end, which may indicate a read error. The chain carries TRBV11-2 and TRBJ1-1, with 7 bases fitting TRBD1. The CDR3 consists of 16 residues. Germline loops: CDR1 SGHAT, CDR2 FQNNGV. CDR3 in DNA: TGTCCCAGCAGCTCCTTAACAGGGGATTGGAGCACTGGAGCTTTCTTT. This codes for CPSSSLTGDWSTGAFF.

In the case of this clonotype: This may stem from a read error, because a much larger clone lies one nucleotide away. V and J are TRBV5-1 and TRBJ1-2; D is perhaps TRBD1 (6 bases). Germline loops: CDR1 SGHRS, CDR2 YFSETQ. CDR3 length equals 13 residues. The DNA for the CDR3 is TGCGCCAGCAGCTTGAGCCCTGGTGGGGGCTACATCTTC. It yields the protein CASSLSPGGGYIF.

This clonotype was seen more than once but under ten times. Just one base apart from a much larger clone, this may be a read error. The rearrangement uses TRBV5-6 and TRBJ1-5; 7 bases are shared with TRBD1. Trimming removed 5 bases from V and 1 base from J; junction bases left unmatched: 15. The CDR3 is 18 residues long. Germline V gives CDR1 SGHDT, CDR2 YYEEEE. In DNA form, the CDR3 reads TGTGCCAGCAGATTGTTCTTGGCCCAGGACAGGAGCAATCAGCCCCAGCATTTT. This codes for CASRLFLAQDRSNQPQHF.

The sample holds a few counts of this clonotype. A much larger clonotype is one base distant, so this may be a read error. This sequence joins TRBV29-1 and TRBJ2-4, with 8 bases lining up with TRBD1. Germline values: CDR1 SQVTM, CDR2 ANQGSEA. The CDR3 has 12 amino acids. DNA for the CDR3: TGCAGCGTGCGGACAGGGTCATACATTAAGTACTTC. Translating gives CSVRTGSYIKYF.

Of note for this clonotype: A read error may produce the germline difference seen at one junction end. The chain has TRBV6-2 or TRBV6-3 and TRBJ2-7; D perhaps matches TRBD2 (5 bases). Germline V CDR1 and CDR2: MNHEY, SVGEGT. This CDR3 spans 13 amino acids. For the CDR3, the DNA is TGTGCCAGCAGTTACTTTCTAGCCGGCAAGCATTACTTC. The encoded protein is CASSYFLAGKHYF.

For this clonotype: A junction boundary mismatches the germline segment, possibly from a read error. The V gene is TRBV28, the J gene TRBJ1-5; D is uncertain. The germline V gene encodes CDR1 MDHEN and CDR2 SYDVKM. The CDR3 is 15 amino acids. The CDR3 region is CAISRDRLGNQPQHF. CDR3 DNA: TGTGCCATCAGTCGCGATAGGTTAGGCAATCAGCCCCAGCATTTT.

Details on this clonotype: Compared with germline, one end of the junction differs, possibly owing to a read error. The J gene is TRBJ2-1, the V gene TRBV25-1, with 10 bases lining up with TRBD2. Germline V gives CDR1 MGHDK, CDR2 SYGVNS. The CDR3 has 15 residues. CDR3 region: CVSGVLAGDIGEQFF. CDR3 bases: TGTGTCAGCGGTGTGCTAGCGGGAGATATTGGTGAGCAGTTCTTC.

On this clonotype itself: The junction differs from germline at one of its ends, possibly a read error. The chain recombines TRBV10-3 with TRBJ2-3; D is uncertain. CDR1 and CDR2 (germline): ENHRY, SYGVKD. This CDR3 has 16 amino acids. The CDR3 DNA sequence: TGTGTCATCAGTGAGTCGACTTGGCGGAGCATAGATACGCAGTACTTT. It translates to CVISESTWRSIDTQYF.